This TCR beta chain was retrieved from a study of T cell responses to AZD1222 COVID-19 vaccine. Study-level results: Reportedly, nearly half of unique spike TCRs recognized epitopes outside B.1.351/B.1.1.7 mutations. Females outnumbered males among donors, who were mostly white British; clonal diversity was possibly underestimated.

Libraries were prepared by immunoSEQ multiplex PCR; TCRdb keeps only in-frame clonotypes and omits some of them. The sample carries 120,000 or so clones, around 90% recorded once. In regard to this clone: What it recognizes is unknown.

The germline V gene encodes CDR1 MNHNY and CDR2 SVGAGI (reference sequence). V was shortened by 7 bases and J by 5 bases, with 8 bases between the two germline ends. The CDR3 runs to 12 residues. The TCR was taken from an adult in good health. This sequence joins TRBV6-6 and TRBJ1-4; D gene unclear. This specimen was peripheral blood, taken on day 0 of AZD1222 vaccination. CDR3 loop: CASTGPNEKLFF. The CDR3 nucleotides are TGTGCCAGCACTGGGCCGAATGAAAAACTGTTTTTT.